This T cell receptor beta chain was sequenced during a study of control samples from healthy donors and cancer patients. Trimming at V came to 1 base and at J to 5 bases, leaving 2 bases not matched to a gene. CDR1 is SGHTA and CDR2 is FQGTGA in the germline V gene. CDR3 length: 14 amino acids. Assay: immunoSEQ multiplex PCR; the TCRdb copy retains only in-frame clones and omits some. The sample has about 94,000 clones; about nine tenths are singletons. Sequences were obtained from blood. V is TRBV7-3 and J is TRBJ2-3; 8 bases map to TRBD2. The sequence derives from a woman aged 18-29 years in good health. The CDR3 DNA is TGTGCCAGCAGCTTAATTGCGGGGGGAGATACGCAGTATTTT. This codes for CASSLIAGGDTQYF.